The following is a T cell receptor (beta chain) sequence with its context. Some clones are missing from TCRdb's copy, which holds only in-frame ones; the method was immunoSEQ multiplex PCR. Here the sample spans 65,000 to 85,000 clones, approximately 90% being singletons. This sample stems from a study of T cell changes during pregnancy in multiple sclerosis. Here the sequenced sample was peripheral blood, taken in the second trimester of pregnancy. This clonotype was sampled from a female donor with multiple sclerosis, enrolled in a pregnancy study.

The CDR3 is CASSPQGQQANYGYTF. In DNA, the CDR3 is TGTGCCAGCTCACCCCAGGGGCAACAAGCTAACTATGGCTACACCTTC. This chain links TRBV18 with TRBJ1-2, with D possibly matching TRBD1 (6 bases). With 3 bases removed from V and 0 bases from J, the gap between germline ends came to 14 bases. This CDR3 has 16 amino acids. In germline, CDR1 is KGHSH, CDR2 LQKENI.